The clone carrying this T cell receptor beta chain came up many times. The antigen remains undetermined. A second 7 to 11 cycle PCR used barcoded and J-beta primers. TCRdb re-derived calls from the 5' RACE reads in MiXCR, one entry per CDR3 protein. The sample records some 1.5 million distinct CDR3 sequences, roughly 30% being singletons. The germline CDR1 and CDR2 sequences are SQVTM and ANQGSEA. The CDR3 is 11 amino acids. Trimming took 4 bases from V and 10 from J, leaving 11 bases between them. These data are taken from a study of blood T cells in healthy people across ages. Findings and limits, study-wide: Older age went with lower TCR beta diversity per million T cells, in a roughly linear way.

The source is a woman in her 30s in good health. This chain links TRBV29-1 with TRBJ2-1; possibly TRBD2 for D (6 bases). Sequencing was performed on blood. The CDR3 DNA reads TGCAGCGTTGGCGGGGCGCAGGAGCAGTTCTTC. Protein: CSVGGAQEQFF.